This entry lists 17 T cell receptor beta chains sequenced from one sample in a study of cytomegalovirus exposure and HLA in healthy donors. PCR involved 60 Vbeta and 13 Jbeta primers. TCRdb keeps only in-frame clones here, not all; method: immunoSEQ multiplex PCR. Its clone listing holds about 41,000 clones. Sequencing used PBMCs. The source is a man aged 25-45 years in good health and CMV-seronegative.

The J gene is TRBJ1-5, the V gene TRBV15; D might be TRBD1 (5 bases). Looked up from germline, CDR1 is LNHNV and CDR2 is YYDKDF (reference sequence). There are 15 residues in the CDR3. Trimming stripped 1 base from V and 3 bases from J, with 10 bases between. CDR3: CATSRAGGANQPQHF. The DNA of the CDR3 is TGTGCCACCAGCAGAGCTGGAGGGGCCAATCAGCCCCAGCATTTT.

The genes are TRBV27 and TRBJ1-2; the D is unclear. This CDR3 has 13 residues. From germline, CDR1 is MNHEY and CDR2 SMNVEV (reference sequence). V shed 6 bases and J shed 9 bases, with 17 bases lying between them. The DNA for the CDR3 is TGTGCCAGCAGGAAGAGGGAGATCCTTAGCTACACCTTC. Translating it yields CASRKREILSYTF.

The gene calls are TRBV4-2 and TRBJ2-3; 13 nucleotides match TRBD2. After removal of 0 bases from V and 4 bases from J, the junction contained 4 bases not matched to a gene. This CDR3 has 17 residues. The V gene's germline CDR1 is LGHNA and CDR2 YNFKEQ. DNA for the CDR3: TGTGCCAGCAGCCAAGATGGCGGGACTAGCGGGGCAGATACGCAGTATTTT. It yields the protein CASSQDGGTSGADTQYF.

The chain combines TRBV15 with TRBJ1-2; 10 nucleotides line up with TRBD1. The CDR3 sequence is 13 residues long. In germline, CDR1 is LNHNV, CDR2 YYDKDF (reference sequence). V shed 9 bases, J shed 5 bases, and the junction held 6 bases outside the gene matches. CDR3 loop: CATTGTGEYGYTF. The CDR3 coding sequence is TGTGCCACAACCGGGACAGGGGAATATGGCTACACCTTC.

The chain carries TRBV2 and TRBJ2-5, with 8 bases matching TRBD2. This CDR3 contains 12 residues. Trimming cost V 6 bases and J 3 bases; bases outside gene matches: 0. Germline V gives CDR1 SNHLY, CDR2 FYNNEI. The CDR3 coding sequence is TGTGCCAGCAGCGGGGGGGAAGAGACCCAGTACTTC. Protein sequence: CASSGGEETQYF.

V usage is TRBV10-3 and J usage is TRBJ1-1; 7 bases fit TRBD1. This CDR3 contains 13 residues. The junction had 6 bases not matched to a gene; V was cut back by 6 bases and J by 5 bases. Germline lookup yields CDR1 ENHRY and CDR2 SYGVKD. CDR3 sequence: CAISDREMTEAFF. The CDR3 nucleotides read TGTGCCATCAGCGACAGGGAAATGACTGAAGCTTTCTTT.

This sequence joins TRBV7-8 and TRBJ2-4, with 10 positions matching TRBD1. In germline, CDR1 is SGHVS, CDR2 FQNEAQ. The CDR3 is made up of 16 amino acids. Trimming cost V 4 bases and J 3 bases; bases outside gene matches: 6. CDR3 region: CASSSRQGAGKNIQYF. For the CDR3, the DNA is TGTGCCAGCAGCTCCAGACAGGGGGCCGGCAAAAACATTCAGTACTTC.

This chain connects TRBV4-2 to TRBJ2-5, with 11 nucleotides matching TRBD2. The V and J ends lost 2 bases and 1 base, in that order; junction bases with no gene match: 6. The germline V gene encodes CDR1 LGHNA and CDR2 YNFKEQ. This CDR3 has 17 amino acids. The CDR3 DNA reads as TGTGCCAGCAGCCAACTAGCGGGGGGACCTACCCAAGAGACCCAGTACTTC. Translation gives CASSQLAGGPTQETQYF.

This rearrangement joins TRBV5-1 to TRBJ2-1, with TRBD2 matching 7 bases. This CDR3 spans 14 amino acids. The V gene end was trimmed by 7 bases and the J gene end by 6 bases; junction bases not matched to a gene: 10. Looked up from germline, CDR1 is SGHRS and CDR2 is YFSETQ. The CDR3 region is CASRLAVLINEQFF. CDR3 coding DNA: TGCGCCAGCCGTCTAGCGGTTTTAATCAATGAGCAGTTCTTC.

This rearrangement joins TRBV25-1 to TRBJ2-7, with TRBD1 matching over 7 bases. CDR1 and CDR2 (germline): MGHDK, SYGVNS. The CDR3 has 15 amino acids. J was trimmed by 2 bases and V by 6 bases; bases with no gene match: 10. CDR3 residues: CASRDGTESAYEQYF. Written as DNA, the CDR3 is TGTGCCAGCAGAGACGGGACAGAGAGCGCCTACGAGCAGTACTTC.

This chain connects TRBV6-6 to TRBJ2-2; weak D call: TRBD1 (5 bases). The ends were cut back, 6 bases at V and 4 bases at J, with 6 bases in the middle. The CDR3 is made up of 12 amino acids. Germline CDR1 MNHNY, CDR2 SVGAGI (reference sequence). CDR3 DNA: TGTGCCAGCAGGACAGTCACCGGGGAGCTGTTTTTT. Its protein product is CASRTVTGELFF.

The rearrangement links TRBV30 to TRBJ2-5; 9 positions agree with TRBD2. The CDR3 consists of 18 residues. CDR1 and CDR2 from the germline V gene are GTSNPN and SVGIG (reference sequence). V trimming: 3 bases; J trimming: 6 bases; junction bases outside the gene matches: 20. The CDR3 region has the DNA TGTGCCTGGAGGGCTCCTACGGGTAGCGGGAGTGGGTGGAAGACCCAGTACTTC. Amino acids: CAWRAPTGSGSGWKTQYF.

This chain uses TRBV4-2 with TRBJ1-1; weak D call: TRBD1 (5 bases). The length of the CDR3 is 15 residues. V was shortened by 4 bases and J by 7 bases, with 19 bases between the two germline ends. The germline V gene encodes CDR1 LGHNA and CDR2 YNFKEQ. The CDR3 is CASSRQKEGRHEAFF. CDR3 in DNA: TGTGCCAGCAGCCGCCAGAAGGAGGGGCGCCATGAAGCTTTCTTT.

The chain combines TRBV4-1 with TRBJ2-2, with a possible D match to TRBD2 (6 bases). Looked up from germline, CDR1 is MGHRA and CDR2 is YSYEKL. The V gene lost 6 bases and the J gene lost 5 bases, with 7 bases spanning the gap. The CDR3 loop spans 12 amino acids. The CDR3 loop is CASRGGTGELFF. The CDR3 nucleotides are TGCGCCAGCAGGGGGGGAACCGGGGAGCTGTTTTTT.

This chain joins TRBV5-8 and TRBJ2-7; tentative D call: TRBD1 (6 bases). The CDR3 has 15 amino acids. Germline assignment: CDR1 SGHTS and CDR2 YDEGEE. Trimming took 2 bases from V and 0 from J, leaving 12 bases between them. The CDR3 reads CASSLQGSSSYEQYF. CDR3 DNA: TGTGCCAGCAGCTTACAGGGCTCCAGCTCCTACGAGCAGTACTTC. Full variable domain (remainder filled in from reference TRBV5-8 and TRBJ2-7): EAGVTQSPTHLIKTRGQQATLRCSPISGHTSVYWYQQALGLGLQFLLWYDEGEERNRGNFPPRFSGRQFPNYSSELNVNALELEDSALYLCASSLQGSSSYEQYFGPGTRLTVT.

The J gene is TRBJ1-4, the V gene TRBV5-1; possible D gene TRBD1, 5 bases. V was cut by 4 bases and J by 0 bases, with 16 bases left in between. The CDR3 contains 17 residues. Germline V gene sequence: CDR1 SGHRS, CDR2 YFSETQ. The CDR3 sequence: CASSKTFDRATNEKLFF. Written as DNA, the CDR3 is TGCGCCAGCAGCAAAACTTTTGACAGAGCAACTAATGAAAAACTGTTTTTT.

The chain uses TRBV30 and TRBJ2-1, with D possibly being TRBD1 (5 bases). The germline V gene has CDR1 GTSNPN and CDR2 SVGIG (reference sequence). Trimming stripped 3 bases from V and 4 bases from J, with 7 bases between. The CDR3 has 12 residues. CDR3 coding DNA: TGTGCCTGGAGCCAGGGTTACAATGAGCAGTTCTTC. The encoded protein is CAWSQGYNEQFF.